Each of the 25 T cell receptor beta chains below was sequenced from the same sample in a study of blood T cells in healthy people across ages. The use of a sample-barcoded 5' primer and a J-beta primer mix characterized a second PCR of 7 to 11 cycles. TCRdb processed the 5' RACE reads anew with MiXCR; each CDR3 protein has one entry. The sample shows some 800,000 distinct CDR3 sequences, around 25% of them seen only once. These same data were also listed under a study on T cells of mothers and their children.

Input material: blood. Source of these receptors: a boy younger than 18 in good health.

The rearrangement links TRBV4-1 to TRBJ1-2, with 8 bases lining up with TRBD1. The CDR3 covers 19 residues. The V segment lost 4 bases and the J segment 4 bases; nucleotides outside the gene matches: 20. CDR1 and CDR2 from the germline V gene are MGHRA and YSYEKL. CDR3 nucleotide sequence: TGCGCCAGCAGCCTGGATTGGGGGGGACAGGCGGTCCGCGGCTATGGCTACACCTTC. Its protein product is CASSLDWGGQAVRGYGYTF.

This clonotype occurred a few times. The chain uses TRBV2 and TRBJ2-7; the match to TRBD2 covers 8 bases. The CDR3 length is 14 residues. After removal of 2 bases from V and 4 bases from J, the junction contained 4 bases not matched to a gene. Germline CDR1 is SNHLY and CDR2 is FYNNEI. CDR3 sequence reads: CASSESLAGYEQYF. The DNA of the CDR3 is TGTGCCAGCAGTGAAAGCTTAGCGGGATACGAGCAGTACTTC.

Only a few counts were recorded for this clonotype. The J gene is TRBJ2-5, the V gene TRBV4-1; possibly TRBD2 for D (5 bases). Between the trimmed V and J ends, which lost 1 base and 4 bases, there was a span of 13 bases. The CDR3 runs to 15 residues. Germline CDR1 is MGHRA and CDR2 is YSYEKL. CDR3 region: CASSQGGWSGETQYF. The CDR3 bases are TGCGCCAGCAGCCAAGGCGGGTGGTCGGGAGAGACCCAGTACTTC.

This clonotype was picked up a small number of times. The CDR3 region has the DNA TGTGCCAGCAGTTCCCCGGGGACAGTCTATGGCTACACCTTC. The encoded protein is CASSSPGTVYGYTF. The chain couples TRBV27 to TRBJ1-2; TRBD1 agrees at 7 bases. The CDR3 loop spans 14 amino acids. Germline trimming cut 4 bases from V and 4 bases from J; bases unmatched to any gene: 6. Germline V lookup: CDR1 MNHEY, CDR2 SMNVEV (reference sequence).

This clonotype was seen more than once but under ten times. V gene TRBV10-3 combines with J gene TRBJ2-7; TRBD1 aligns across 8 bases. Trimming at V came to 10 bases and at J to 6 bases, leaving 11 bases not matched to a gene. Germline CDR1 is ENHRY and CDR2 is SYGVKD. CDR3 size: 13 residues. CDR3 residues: CATSEGQVGEQYF. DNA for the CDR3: TGTGCCACCTCAGAGGGACAGGTGGGCGAGCAGTACTTC.

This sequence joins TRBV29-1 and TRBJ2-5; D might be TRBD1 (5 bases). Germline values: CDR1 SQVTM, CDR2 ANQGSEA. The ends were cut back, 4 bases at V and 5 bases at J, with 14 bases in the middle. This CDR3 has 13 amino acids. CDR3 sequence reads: CSVVGRVGETQYF. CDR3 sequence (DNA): TGCAGCGTTGTTGGCAGGGTGGGGGAGACCCAGTACTTC.

The CDR3 reads CASTTPRVAGGSSYNEQFF. The CDR3 bases are TGTGCCAGCACCACGCCCAGGGTAGCGGGGGGGAGCTCCTACAATGAGCAGTTCTTC. This rearrangement joins TRBV7-2 to TRBJ2-1; 11 bases agree with TRBD2. CDR3 length: 19 amino acids. V gave up 7 bases and J gave up 0 bases; unmatched junction bases: 14. The germline CDR1 and CDR2 sequences are SGHTA and FQGNSA.

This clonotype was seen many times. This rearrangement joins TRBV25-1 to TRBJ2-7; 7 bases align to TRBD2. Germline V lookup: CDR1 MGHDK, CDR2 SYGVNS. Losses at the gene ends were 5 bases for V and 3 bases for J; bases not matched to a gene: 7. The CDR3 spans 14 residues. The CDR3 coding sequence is TGTGCCAGCAGTCCGCCGGGGGGAGGCTACGAGCAGTACTTC. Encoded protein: CASSPPGGGYEQYF.

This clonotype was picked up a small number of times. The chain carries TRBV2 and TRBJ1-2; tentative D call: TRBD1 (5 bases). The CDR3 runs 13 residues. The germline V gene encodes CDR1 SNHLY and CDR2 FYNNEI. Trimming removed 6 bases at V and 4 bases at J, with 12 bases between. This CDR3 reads CASRFGTVYGYTF. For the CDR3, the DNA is TGTGCCAGCAGGTTCGGGACGGTCTATGGCTACACCTTC.

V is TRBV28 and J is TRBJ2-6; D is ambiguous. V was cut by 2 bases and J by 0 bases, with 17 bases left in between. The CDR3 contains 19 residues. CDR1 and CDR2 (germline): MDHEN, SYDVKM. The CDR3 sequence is CASSLVSNSASSGANVLTF. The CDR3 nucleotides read TGTGCCAGCAGTTTAGTCTCGAACAGCGCTAGCTCTGGGGCCAACGTCCTGACTTTC. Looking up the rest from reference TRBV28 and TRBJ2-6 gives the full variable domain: DVKVTQSSRYLVKRTGEKVFLECVQDMDHENMFWYRQDPGLGLRLIYFSYDVKMKEKGDIPEGYSVSREKKERFSLILESASTNQTSMYLCASSLVSNSASSGANVLTFGAGSRLTVL.

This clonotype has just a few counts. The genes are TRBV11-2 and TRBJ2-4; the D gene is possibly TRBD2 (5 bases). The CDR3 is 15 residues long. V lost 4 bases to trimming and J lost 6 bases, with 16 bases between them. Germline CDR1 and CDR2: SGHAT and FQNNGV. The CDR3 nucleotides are TGTGCCAGCAGCTCAATACAGAGGGCAGGAAACATTCAGTACTTC. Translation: CASSSIQRAGNIQYF.

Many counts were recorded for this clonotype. As DNA, the CDR3 is TGTGCCAGCAGCTTAGTCGGGCAGGGAGGAAGGACCCAGTACTTC. It encodes CASSLVGQGGRTQYF. V usage is TRBV7-2 and J usage is TRBJ2-5; a possible D gene is TRBD2 (6 bases). The CDR3 is 15 residues long. Per germline, CDR1 SGHTA and CDR2 FQGNSA. The germline V and J ends were trimmed by 1 base and 7 bases, with 16 bases remaining between them.

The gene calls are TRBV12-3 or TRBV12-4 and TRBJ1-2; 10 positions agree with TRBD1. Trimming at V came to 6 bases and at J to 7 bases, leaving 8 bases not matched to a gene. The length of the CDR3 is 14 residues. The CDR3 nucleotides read TGTGCCAGCAGCCTCCCGGGACAGGGGCCTGGCTACACCTTC. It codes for CASSLPGQGPGYTF.

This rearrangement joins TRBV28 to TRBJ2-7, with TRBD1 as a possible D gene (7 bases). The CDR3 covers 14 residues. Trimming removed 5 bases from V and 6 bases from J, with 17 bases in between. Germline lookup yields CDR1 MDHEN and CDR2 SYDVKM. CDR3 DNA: TGTGCCAGCAGTAGGGAGGACAGGCCGTCCGAGCAGTACTTC. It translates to CASSREDRPSEQYF.

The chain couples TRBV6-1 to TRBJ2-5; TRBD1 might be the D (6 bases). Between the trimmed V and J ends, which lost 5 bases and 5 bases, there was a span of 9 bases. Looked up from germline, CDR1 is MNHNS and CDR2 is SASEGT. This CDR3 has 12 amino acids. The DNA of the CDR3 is TGTGCCAGCAGTAACAGGGCCGAGACCCAGTACTTC. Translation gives CASSNRAETQYF.

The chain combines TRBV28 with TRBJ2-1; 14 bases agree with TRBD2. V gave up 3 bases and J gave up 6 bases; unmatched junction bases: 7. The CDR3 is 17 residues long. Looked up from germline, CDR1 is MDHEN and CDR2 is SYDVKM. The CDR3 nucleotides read TGTGCCAGCAGTTTCCAAAGACTAGCGGGGGGGAGCAATGAGCAGTTCTTC. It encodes CASSFQRLAGGSNEQFF.

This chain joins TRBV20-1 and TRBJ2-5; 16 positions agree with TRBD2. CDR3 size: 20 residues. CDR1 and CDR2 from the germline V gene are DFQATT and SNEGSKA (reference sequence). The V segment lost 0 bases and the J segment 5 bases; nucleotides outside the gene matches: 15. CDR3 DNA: TGCAGTGCTAGAGATCTTAGGGGACTAGCGGGAGGGCCCTCTCTGGAGACCCAGTACTTC. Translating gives CSARDLRGLAGGPSLETQYF.

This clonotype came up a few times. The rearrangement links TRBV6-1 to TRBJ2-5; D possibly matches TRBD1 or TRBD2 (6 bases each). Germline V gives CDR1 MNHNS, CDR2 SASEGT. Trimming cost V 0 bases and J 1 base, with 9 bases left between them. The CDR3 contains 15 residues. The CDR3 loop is CASSEAWGAQETQYF. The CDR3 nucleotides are TGTGCCAGCAGTGAAGCTTGGGGGGCCCAAGAGACCCAGTACTTC.

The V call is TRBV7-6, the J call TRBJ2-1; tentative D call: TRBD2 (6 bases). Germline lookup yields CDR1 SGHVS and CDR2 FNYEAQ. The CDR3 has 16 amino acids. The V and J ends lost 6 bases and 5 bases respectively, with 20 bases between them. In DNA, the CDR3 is TGTGCCAGCAGTCCCCTTCGCCCTGGCGGGAACAATGAGCAGTTCTTC. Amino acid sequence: CASSPLRPGGNNEQFF.

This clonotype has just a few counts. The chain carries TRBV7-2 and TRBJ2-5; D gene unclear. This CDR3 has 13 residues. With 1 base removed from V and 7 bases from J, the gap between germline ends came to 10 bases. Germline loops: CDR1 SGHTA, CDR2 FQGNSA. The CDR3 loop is CASSLGAHRTQYF. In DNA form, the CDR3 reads TGTGCCAGCAGCTTAGGTGCACACCGGACCCAGTACTTC.

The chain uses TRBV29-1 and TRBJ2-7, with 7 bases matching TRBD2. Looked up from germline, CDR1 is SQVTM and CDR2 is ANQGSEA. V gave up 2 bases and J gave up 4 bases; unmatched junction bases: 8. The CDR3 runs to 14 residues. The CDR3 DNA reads TGCAGCGTTGAAACCGGACTAGTTGGTTACGAGCAGTACTTC. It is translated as CSVETGLVGYEQYF.

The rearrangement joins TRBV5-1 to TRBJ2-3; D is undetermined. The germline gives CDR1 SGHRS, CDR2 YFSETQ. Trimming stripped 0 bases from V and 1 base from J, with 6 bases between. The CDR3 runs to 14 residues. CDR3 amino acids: CASSLEMRTDTQYF. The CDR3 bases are TGCGCCAGCAGCTTGGAGATGCGCACAGATACGCAGTATTTT.

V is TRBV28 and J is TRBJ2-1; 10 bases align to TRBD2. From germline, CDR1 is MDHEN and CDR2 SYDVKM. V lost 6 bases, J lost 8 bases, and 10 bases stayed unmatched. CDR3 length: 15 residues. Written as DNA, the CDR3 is TGTGCCAGCAGCCCGAGCGGGAGGGCGTACCATGAGCAGTTCTTC. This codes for CASSPSGRAYHEQFF. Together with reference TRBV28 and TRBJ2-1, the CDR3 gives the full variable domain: DVKVTQSSRYLVKRTGEKVFLECVQDMDHENMFWYRQDPGLGLRLIYFSYDVKMKEKGDIPEGYSVSREKKERFSLILESASTNQTSMYLCASSPSGRAYHEQFFGPGTRLTVL.

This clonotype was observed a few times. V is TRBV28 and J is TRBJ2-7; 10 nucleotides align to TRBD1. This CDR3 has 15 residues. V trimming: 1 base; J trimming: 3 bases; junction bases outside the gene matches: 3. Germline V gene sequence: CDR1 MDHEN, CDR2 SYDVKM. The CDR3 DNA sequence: TGTGCCAGCAGTTTATTAGGGACAGGGGACTACGAGCAGTACTTC. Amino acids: CASSLLGTGDYEQYF. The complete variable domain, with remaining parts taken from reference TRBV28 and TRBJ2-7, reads DVKVTQSSRYLVKRTGEKVFLECVQDMDHENMFWYRQDPGLGLRLIYFSYDVKMKEKGDIPEGYSVSREKKERFSLILESASTNQTSMYLCASSLLGTGDYEQYFGPGTRLTVT.

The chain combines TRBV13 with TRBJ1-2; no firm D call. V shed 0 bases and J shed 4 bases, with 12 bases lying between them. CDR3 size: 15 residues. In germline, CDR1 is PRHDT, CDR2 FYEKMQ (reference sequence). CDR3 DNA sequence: TGTGCCAGCAGCTTAGGCCCGGCAGACCGCTATGGCTACACCTTC. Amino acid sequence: CASSLGPADRYGYTF.